Below, one T cell receptor beta chain is given with its context. What it binds is unknown. This CDR3 spans 15 amino acids. V lost 7 bases to trimming and J lost 4 bases; unmatched junction nucleotides: 12. Germline lookup yields CDR1 MDHEN and CDR2 SYDVKM. These data come from a study of cytomegalovirus exposure and HLA in healthy donors. Study results and caveats: In an earlier analysis, in some 600 donors, most V segments appeared productive either ~90% or ~30% of the time. For presence/absence analyses, sequencing depth was assumed to be roughly uniform across donors.

60 Vbeta and 13 Jbeta primers were used in PCR. TCRdb keeps only in-frame clones here, not all; method: immunoSEQ multiplex PCR. The sample holds around 150,000 clones; roughly 82% are singletons and the top ten take approximately 6.1%. Sequencing was done on a sample of PBMCs. This sequence originates from a man in his thirties or forties in good health and CMV-seropositive. The rearrangement uses TRBV28 and TRBJ2-5; 7 bases are a match to TRBD2. The CDR3 region is CASTSLSGGGETQYF. CDR3 coding DNA: TGTGCCAGCACCTCATTATCGGGCGGGGGAGAGACCCAGTACTTC.